One and the same sample provided the 22 T cell receptor beta chains below, sequenced in a study of control samples from healthy donors and cancer patients (dated by TCRdb to 2019 to 2021). Libraries were prepared through the immunoSEQ multiplex PCR assay. TCRdb provides this immuneACCESS table in a form limited to in-frame rearrangements. Some clones are lacking; in checked studies, under half of them reflect an unresolved V gene, and why the rest are absent is not known. The sample yields 170,000 or so clones; 85% to 95% were counted once. Approximately 1.4% of the sample comes from the top ten. Sequencing was performed on blood. Source of these receptors: a man in his thirties or forties in good health.

This chain uses TRBV5-1 with TRBJ2-7; D gene uncertain. The CDR3 spans 14 residues. Trimming left V 4 bases short and J 5 bases short, with 16 bases between. Germline V gene sequence: CDR1 SGHRS, CDR2 YFSETQ. The DNA for the CDR3 is TGCGCCAGCAGCCCGGATTCGGGCATGGACGAGCAGTACTTC. It specifies CASSPDSGMDEQYF.

This clone appeared once. The chain joins TRBV27 to TRBJ1-1; tentative D call: TRBD1 (5 bases). The CDR3 spans 14 residues. Germline V gene sequence: CDR1 MNHEY, CDR2 SMNVEV (reference sequence). With 4 bases removed from V and 2 bases from J, the gap between germline ends came to 11 bases. CDR3: CASSWGGANTEAFF. The CDR3 region has the DNA TGTGCCAGCAGTTGGGGGGGAGCTAACACTGAAGCTTTCTTT.

This chain connects TRBV7-6 to TRBJ2-1; D ambiguous. Trimming pared 7 bases from V and 0 bases from J, leaving 16 bases between. This CDR3 has 16 residues. Per the germline V gene, CDR1 is SGHVS and CDR2 is FNYEAQ. CDR3 sequence reads: CASTNGVESSYNEQFF. The CDR3 DNA reads as TGTGCCAGCACCAATGGGGTGGAAAGCTCCTACAATGAGCAGTTCTTC.

The chain joins TRBV28 to TRBJ1-5; D is unresolved. This CDR3 region has 14 residues. The V end was cut by 3 bases, the J end by 7 bases, with 13 bases between. Per the germline V gene, CDR1 is MDHEN and CDR2 is SYDVKM. The CDR3 loop reads CASSFIAGNQPQHF. DNA of the CDR3: TGTGCCAGCAGTTTTATTGCGGGGAACCAGCCCCAGCATTTT. Together with reference TRBV28 and TRBJ1-5, the CDR3 gives the full variable domain: DVKVTQSSRYLVKRTGEKVFLECVQDMDHENMFWYRQDPGLGLRLIYFSYDVKMKEKGDIPEGYSVSREKKERFSLILESASTNQTSMYLCASSFIAGNQPQHFGDGTRLSIL.

CDR3: CASSPSGQGDQPQHF. DNA for the CDR3: TGTGCCAGCTCACCGTCGGGACAGGGGGATCAGCCCCAGCATTTT. The rearrangement uses TRBV18 and TRBJ1-5, with TRBD1 matching over 11 bases. Per germline, CDR1 KGHSH and CDR2 LQKENI. This CDR3 has 15 residues. V shed 3 bases and J 5 bases; nucleotides not matched to a gene: 3. The complete variable domain, with remaining parts taken from reference TRBV18 and TRBJ1-5, reads NAGVMQNPRHLVRRRGQEARLRCSPMKGHSHVYWYRQLPEEGLKFMVYLQKENIIDESGMPKERFSAEFPKEGPSILRIQQVVRGDSAAYFCASSPSGQGDQPQHFGDGTRLSIL.

The rearrangement uses TRBV7-2 and TRBJ2-2; TRBD1 matches at 11 bases. Trimming cost V 5 bases and J 7 bases; bases outside gene matches: 3. Looked up from germline, CDR1 is SGHTA and CDR2 is FQGNSA. The CDR3 contains 14 residues. The CDR3 loop reads CASSVGQGGGELFF. The CDR3 DNA sequence: TGTGCCAGCAGCGTGGGACAGGGGGGCGGGGAGCTGTTTTTT.

V and J are TRBV6-6 and TRBJ2-7; 7 bases are shared with TRBD1. V was clipped by 5 bases and J by 0 bases; unmatched bases: 25. CDR1 MNHNY and CDR2 SVGAGI come from the germline V gene (reference sequence). The CDR3 length is 21 residues. CDR3: CASSPQPPQGLLRRSSYEQYF. CDR3 DNA sequence: TGTGCCAGCAGTCCCCAACCCCCACAGGGGTTGTTGCGTAGGAGCTCCTACGAGCAGTACTTC.

J is TRBJ1-4 and V is TRBV3-1 (or the pseudogene TRBV3-2); no clear D. CDR1 is LGHDT, CDR2 YNNKEL, per germline (reference sequence). The CDR3 consists of 14 residues. Trimming left V 11 bases short and J 4 bases short, with 17 bases between. The CDR3 bases are TGTGCCTCCTCGGCCCAAGCGTTTAATGAAAAACTGTTTTTT. Its translation: CASSAQAFNEKLFF.

V usage is TRBV7-3 and J usage is TRBJ2-6; D unclear. Trimming took off 3 bases at V and 1 base at J, with 10 bases between the two ends. Germline V gives CDR1 SGHTA, CDR2 FQGTGA. This CDR3 has 16 amino acids. In DNA form, the CDR3 reads TGTGCCAGCAGCTTTCCGGAGTTATCTGGGGCCAACGTCCTGACTTTC. As protein: CASSFPELSGANVLTF.

CDR3 nucleotides: TGTGCCAGCAGGAGGGGGGGGCTGCAAGGCTACACCTTC. It is translated as CASRRGGLQGYTF. The V call is TRBV6-5, the J call TRBJ1-2; D may be TRBD1 (6 bases). With 6 bases removed from V and 8 bases from J, the gap between germline ends came to 16 bases. Germline V gene sequence: CDR1 MNHEY, CDR2 SVGAGI. This CDR3 comprises 13 residues.

The chain links TRBV11-2 to TRBJ2-1, with TRBD2 matching 8 bases. The CDR3 has 15 residues. CDR1 and CDR2 (germline): SGHAT, FQNNGV. V trimming: 3 bases; J trimming: 4 bases; junction bases outside the gene matches: 5. CDR3 sequence (DNA): TGTGCCAGCAGCTTGGGGCGGGGGGAATACAATGAGCAGTTCTTC. Residues: CASSLGRGEYNEQFF.

The chain uses TRBV12-5 and TRBJ1-2; D remains unclear. The V end lost 4 bases, the J end lost 2 bases, and 14 bases lay between the germline ends. The CDR3 length is 15 residues. Germline loops: CDR1 LGHNT, CDR2 FRNRAP. CDR3 amino acids: CASGSKKYKNYGYTF. The CDR3 DNA reads TGTGCTAGTGGTTCCAAAAAATACAAGAACTATGGCTACACCTTC.

The J gene is TRBJ2-2, the V gene TRBV7-2; 9 bases line up with TRBD1. The CDR3 length is 15 residues. The germline V gene has CDR1 SGHTA and CDR2 FQGNSA. Trimming at V came to 1 base and at J to 7 bases, leaving 4 bases not matched to a gene. The CDR3 protein is CASSLDRGLSGELFF. The CDR3 DNA sequence: TGTGCCAGCAGCTTAGACAGGGGGCTTAGCGGGGAGCTGTTTTTT.

The genes are TRBV7-9 and TRBJ1-6; TRBD1 matches at 9 bases. Germline CDR1 reads SEHNR; CDR2 reads FQNEAQ (reference sequence). The CDR3 is 17 amino acids. The J segment lost 6 bases and the V segment lost 4 bases, leaving 10 bases of the junction unmatched. For the CDR3, the DNA is TGTGCCAGCAGCTCTGAAGCCGTACAGGGGGCTAATTCACCCCTCCACTTT. It encodes CASSSEAVQGANSPLHF.

The rearrangement links TRBV3-1 (or the pseudogene TRBV3-2) to TRBJ1-2; weak D call: TRBD1 (5 bases). Trimming stripped 5 bases from V and 8 bases from J, with 12 bases between. CDR1 and CDR2 (germline): LGHDT, YNNKEL (reference sequence). This CDR3 spans 12 amino acids. This CDR3 is CASSARDLGYTF. The CDR3 DNA follows: TGTGCCAGCAGCGCCCGGGACTTGGGCTACACCTTC.

The chain carries TRBV7-2 and TRBJ2-2; 8 bases fit TRBD2. The germline CDR1 and CDR2 sequences are SGHTA and FQGNSA. V shed 7 bases and J 2 bases; nucleotides not matched to a gene: 9. There are 16 residues in the CDR3. The CDR3 region is CASNHRGGKNTGELFF. As DNA, the CDR3 is TGTGCCAGCAACCACCGGGGGGGAAAAAACACCGGGGAGCTGTTTTTT.

The chain uses TRBV28 and TRBJ1-6; D gene uncertain. CDR1 is MDHEN and CDR2 is SYDVKM in the germline V gene. The CDR3 spans 14 residues. The V and J ends lost 6 bases and 5 bases respectively, with 11 bases between them. Here the CDR3 reads CASRNDGNNSPLHF. The CDR3 region has the DNA TGTGCCAGCAGGAACGACGGAAATAATTCACCCCTCCACTTT. The full variable domain, its missing parts supplied by reference TRBV28 and TRBJ1-6, is DVKVTQSSRYLVKRTGEKVFLECVQDMDHENMFWYRQDPGLGLRLIYFSYDVKMKEKGDIPEGYSVSREKKERFSLILESASTNQTSMYLCASRNDGNNSPLHFGNGTRLTVT.

J is TRBJ2-3 and V is TRBV28; 9 bases line up with TRBD2. This CDR3 contains 14 residues. The J segment lost 2 bases and the V segment lost 8 bases, leaving 5 bases of the junction unmatched. From germline, CDR1 is MDHEN and CDR2 SYDVKM. This chain's CDR3 is CASVLAGNTDTQYF. DNA for the CDR3: TGTGCCAGCGTCCTAGCGGGAAACACAGATACGCAGTATTTT.

A remark on this clone: Sequence at one end of the junction differs from germline and may be a read error. The V and J genes are TRBV19 and TRBJ2-3; unclear D gene. CDR3 length: 8 residues. Germline V gene lookup returns CDR1 LNHDA and CDR2 SQIVND (reference sequence). CDR3 sequence: CANTDLLF. The DNA of the CDR3 is TGTGCCAATACCGACCTTCTTTTT.

This chain uses TRBV9 with TRBJ1-1; 9 bases are a match to TRBD1. The CDR3 covers 14 residues. Losses at the gene ends were 4 bases for V and 6 bases for J; bases not matched to a gene: 7. The germline CDR1 and CDR2 sequences are SGDLS and YYNGEE. DNA for the CDR3: TGTGCCAGCAGCATGGCGGGACAGGGCGCTGAAGCTTTCTTT. Translated, it gives CASSMAGQGAEAFF.

The chain combines TRBV24-1 with TRBJ2-5; TRBD2 might be the D (6 bases). Trimming stripped 4 bases from V and 4 bases from J, with 9 bases between. CDR1 and CDR2 from the germline V gene are KGHDR and SFDVKD. This CDR3 has 13 residues. In nucleotides, the CDR3 is TGTGCCACCAGTGAGCCCGGGGGAGAGACCCAGTACTTC. Protein product: CATSEPGGETQYF.

This clone was counted a single time. The V and J genes are TRBV19 and TRBJ2-7; D remains ambiguous. Germline CDR1 reads LNHDA; CDR2 reads SQIVND (reference sequence). V lost 10 bases, J lost 2 bases, and 18 bases lay in between. The CDR3 has 14 amino acids. This CDR3 is CATRSDENPYEQYF. CDR3 DNA sequence: TGTGCCACTCGGTCAGATGAGAACCCCTACGAGCAGTACTTC.